This is a list of T cell receptor beta chains from one sample in a study of blood T cell repertoires in COVID-19. Libraries were prepared by immunoSEQ multiplex PCR; TCRdb keeps only in-frame clonotypes and omits some of them. The sample has under 200,000 clones; 82% are singletons. Specimen: peripheral blood. All receptors derive from a woman aged 55 to 70 with COVID-19, enrolled during active disease. Each CDR3 is given with its conserved first and last residue. Each record gives: V gene, D gene, CDR3 protein. D genes are given only for firm matches.

V: TRBV7-2; D: TRBD2; CDR3: CASRPPGLAGVNEQFF
V: TRBV5-1; D: TRBD1; CDR3: CASSLIGTGPNTGELFF
V: TRBV11-3; D: TRBD2; CDR3: CASSFLGTSGSYEQYF
V: TRBV28; D: TRBD1; CDR3: CASSSPGQFAGGNEKLFF
V: TRBV19; D: NA; CDR3: CASTPLGHRPKHF
V: TRBV10-1; D: TRBD1; CDR3: CASSDLDRVGTNEKLFF
V: TRBV6-6; D: TRBD1; CDR3: CASSPSGPGQGSFFISPLHF
V: TRBV29-1; D: NA; CDR3: CSVAAGLVETQYF
V: TRBV27; D: NA; CDR3: CASRASDLGWHRGAVF
V: TRBV27; D: TRBD1; CDR3: CASSLIGQGVPYEQYF
V: TRBV2; D: NA; CDR3: CASSEAQGPDGYTF
V: TRBV20-1; D: TRBD1; CDR3: CSASLGTGFSEQYF
V: TRBV5-1; D: NA; CDR3: CASSFNWGTSTDTQYF
V: TRBV4-2; D: TRBD2; CDR3: CASSQDMGGAYEQYF
V: TRBV7-9; D: TRBD1; CDR3: CASSLAGTDNQPQHF
V: TRBV6-2/TRBV6-3; D: TRBD1; CDR3: CASSTRQGQNQPQHF
V: TRBV6-5; D: NA; CDR3: CASMQGAGNTIYF
V: TRBV29-1; D: TRBD1; CDR3: CSVLQGITEAFF
V: TRBV9; D: TRBD1; CDR3: CASSVSGQEGGTIYF
V: TRBV28; D: TRBD1; CDR3: CASSFWGDRGEQYF
V: TRBV11-1; D: NA; CDR3: CASSPRSTGETQYF
V: TRBV11-2; D: NA; CDR3: CASSQGPRAFF
V: TRBV27; D: NA; CDR3: CASRLNRWSYEQYF
V: TRBV18; D: TRBD1; CDR3: CASSPPGTGYYEQYF
V: TRBV19; D: NA; CDR3: CASSRDRTRGQPQHF
V: TRBV3-1/TRBV3-2; D: TRBD2; CDR3: CASSQAQRGGETQYF
V: TRBV29-1; D: NA; CDR3: CSARDSNTGELFF
V: TRBV7-2; D: NA; CDR3: CASSLDREPQHF
V: TRBV5-1; D: NA; CDR3: CASSLERGTSKGYTF
V: TRBV19; D: NA; CDR3: CAARKTGTFTDTQYF
V: TRBV7-3; D: NA; CDR3: CASSLTLSHSYNEQFF
V: TRBV7-9; D: TRBD1; CDR3: CASSQRQGAGSEAFF
V: TRBV7-8; D: NA; CDR3: CASSLAGRDEQYF
V: TRBV5-5; D: NA; CDR3: CASSWKDSNYGYTF
V: TRBV2; D: NA; CDR3: CASRDDRNYGYTF
V: TRBV4-1; D: NA; CDR3: CASSRLAWGHGTEAFF
V: TRBV2; D: NA; CDR3: CASSVPRGRPMNTEAFF
V: TRBV7-9; D: NA; CDR3: CASTSSRGIYGYTF
V: TRBV6-4; D: TRBD2; CDR3: CASRGVGAGELFF
V: TRBV12-1; D: NA; CDR3: CASSFYPGTGVFQPQHF
V: TRBV19; D: NA; CDR3: CASSIDEEAGSYNEQFF
V: TRBV28; D: TRBD1; CDR3: CASSIGTDGNEQFF